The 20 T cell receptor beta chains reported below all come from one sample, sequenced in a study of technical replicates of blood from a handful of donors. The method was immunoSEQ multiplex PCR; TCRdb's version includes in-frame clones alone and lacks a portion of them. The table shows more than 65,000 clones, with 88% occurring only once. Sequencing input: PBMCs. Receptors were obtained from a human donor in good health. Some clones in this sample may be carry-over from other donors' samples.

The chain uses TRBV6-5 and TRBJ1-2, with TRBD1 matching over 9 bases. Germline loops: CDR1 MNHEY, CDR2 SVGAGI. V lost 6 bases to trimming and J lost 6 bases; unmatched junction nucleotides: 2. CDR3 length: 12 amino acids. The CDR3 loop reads CASRDRGNGYTF. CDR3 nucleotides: TGTGCCAGCAGGGACAGGGGCAATGGCTACACCTTC.

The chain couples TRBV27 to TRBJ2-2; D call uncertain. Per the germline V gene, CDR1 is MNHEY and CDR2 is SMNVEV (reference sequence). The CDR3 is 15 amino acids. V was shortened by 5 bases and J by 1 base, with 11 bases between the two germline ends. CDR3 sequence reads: CASSPRGRNTGELFF. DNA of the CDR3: TGTGCCAGCAGTCCCCGCGGCAGGAACACCGGGGAGCTGTTTTTT.

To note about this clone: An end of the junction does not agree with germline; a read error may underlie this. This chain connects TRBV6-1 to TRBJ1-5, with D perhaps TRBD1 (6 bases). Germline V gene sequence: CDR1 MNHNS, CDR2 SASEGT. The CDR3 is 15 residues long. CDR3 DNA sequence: TGTGCCAGCAGCGAAGACAGGTTGAGAGGTCAGCCCCAGCATTTT. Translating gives CASSEDRLRGQPQHF.

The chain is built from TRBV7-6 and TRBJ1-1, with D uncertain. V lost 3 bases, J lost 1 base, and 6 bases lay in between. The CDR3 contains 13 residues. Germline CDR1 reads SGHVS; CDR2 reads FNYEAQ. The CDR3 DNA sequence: TGTGCCAGCAGCTTTAAGCCGAACACTGAAGCTTTCTTT. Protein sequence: CASSFKPNTEAFF.

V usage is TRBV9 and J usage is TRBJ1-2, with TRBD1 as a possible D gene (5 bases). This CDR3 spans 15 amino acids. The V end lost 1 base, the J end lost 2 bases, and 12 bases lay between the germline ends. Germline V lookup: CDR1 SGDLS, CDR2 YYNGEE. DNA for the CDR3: TGTGCCAGCAGCGTAATCACAGGACCAAACTATGGCTACACCTTC. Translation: CASSVITGPNYGYTF.

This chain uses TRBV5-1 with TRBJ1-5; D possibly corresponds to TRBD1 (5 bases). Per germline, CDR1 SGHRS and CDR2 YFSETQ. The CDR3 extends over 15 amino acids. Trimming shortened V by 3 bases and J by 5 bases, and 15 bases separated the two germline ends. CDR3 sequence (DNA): TGCGCCAGCAGCTCGACTCAGGGCCGCGATCAGCCCCAGCATTTT. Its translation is CASSSTQGRDQPQHF.

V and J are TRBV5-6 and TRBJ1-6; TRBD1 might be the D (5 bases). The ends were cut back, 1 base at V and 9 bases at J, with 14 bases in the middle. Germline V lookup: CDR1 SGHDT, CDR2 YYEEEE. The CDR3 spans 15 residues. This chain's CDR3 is CASSLWVREGSPLHF. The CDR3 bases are TGTGCCAGCAGCTTGTGGGTCAGGGAAGGTTCACCCCTCCACTTT.

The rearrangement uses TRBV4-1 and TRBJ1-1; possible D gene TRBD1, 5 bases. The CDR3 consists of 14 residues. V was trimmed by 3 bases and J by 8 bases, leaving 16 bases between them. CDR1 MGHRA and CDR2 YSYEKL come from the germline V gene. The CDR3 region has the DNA TGCGCCAGCAGCCATGGGTCCCGGGGGAAGGAAGCTTTCTTT. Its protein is CASSHGSRGKEAFF.

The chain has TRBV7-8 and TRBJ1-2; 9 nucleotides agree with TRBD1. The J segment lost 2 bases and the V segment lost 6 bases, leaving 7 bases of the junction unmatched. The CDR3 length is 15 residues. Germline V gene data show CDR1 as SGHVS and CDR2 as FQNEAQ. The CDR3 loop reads CASRLLGQGNYGYTF. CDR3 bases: TGTGCCAGCAGACTCCTGGGACAGGGCAACTATGGCTACACCTTC.

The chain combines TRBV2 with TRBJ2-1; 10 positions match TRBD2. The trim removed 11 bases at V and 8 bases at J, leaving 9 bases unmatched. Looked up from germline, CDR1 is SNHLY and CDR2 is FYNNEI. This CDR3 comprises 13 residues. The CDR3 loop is CAPTSGFVDEQFF. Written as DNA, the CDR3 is TGTGCCCCGACTAGCGGGTTTGTCGATGAGCAGTTCTTC.

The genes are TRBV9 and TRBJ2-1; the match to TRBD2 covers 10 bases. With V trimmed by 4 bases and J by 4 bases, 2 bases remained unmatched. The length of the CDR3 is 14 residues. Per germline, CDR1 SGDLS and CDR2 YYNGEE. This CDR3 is CASSRTSGYNEQFF. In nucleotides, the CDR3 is TGTGCCAGCAGCCGGACTAGCGGATACAATGAGCAGTTCTTC.

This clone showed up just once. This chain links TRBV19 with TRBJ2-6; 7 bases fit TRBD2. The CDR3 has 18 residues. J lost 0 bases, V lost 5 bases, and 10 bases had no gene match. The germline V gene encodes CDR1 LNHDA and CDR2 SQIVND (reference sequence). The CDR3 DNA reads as TGTGCCAGTAGTTACAATTGGGGCGGGAGCTCTGGGGCCAACGTCCTGACTTTC. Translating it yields CASSYNWGGSSGANVLTF.

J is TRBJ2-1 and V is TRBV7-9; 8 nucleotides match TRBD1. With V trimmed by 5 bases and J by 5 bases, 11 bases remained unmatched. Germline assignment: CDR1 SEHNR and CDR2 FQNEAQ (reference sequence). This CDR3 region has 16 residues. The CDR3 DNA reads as TGTGCCAGCAGCCCGTCCCAGGGGGCTTTGGACAATGAGCAGTTCTTC. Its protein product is CASSPSQGALDNEQFF.

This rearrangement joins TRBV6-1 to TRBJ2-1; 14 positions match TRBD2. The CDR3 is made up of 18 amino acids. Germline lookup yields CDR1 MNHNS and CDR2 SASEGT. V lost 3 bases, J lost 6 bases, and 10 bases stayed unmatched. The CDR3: CASSDPGTSGRFGNEQFF. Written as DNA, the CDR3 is TGTGCCAGCAGTGACCCCGGGACTAGCGGGAGATTCGGCAATGAGCAGTTCTTC.

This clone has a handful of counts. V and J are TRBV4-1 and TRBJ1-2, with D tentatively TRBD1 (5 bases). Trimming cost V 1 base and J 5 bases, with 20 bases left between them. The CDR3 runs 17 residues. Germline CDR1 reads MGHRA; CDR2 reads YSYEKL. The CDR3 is CASSQGSRVTGSYGYTF. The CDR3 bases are TGCGCCAGCAGCCAAGGGTCCAGGGTTACGGGTTCGTATGGCTACACCTTC.

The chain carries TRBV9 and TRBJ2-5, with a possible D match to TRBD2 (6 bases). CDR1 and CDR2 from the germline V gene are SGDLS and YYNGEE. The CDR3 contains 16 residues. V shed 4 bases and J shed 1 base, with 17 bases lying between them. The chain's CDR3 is CASSTGAGRAQETQYF. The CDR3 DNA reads TGTGCCAGCAGCACGGGCGCGGGAAGGGCCCAAGAGACCCAGTACTTC. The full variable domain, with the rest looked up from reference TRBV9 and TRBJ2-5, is DSGVTQTPKHLITATGQRVTLRCSPRSGDLSVYWYQQSLDQGLQFLIQYYNGEERAKGNILERFSAQQFPDLHSELNLSSLELGDSALYFCASSTGAGRAQETQYFGPGTRLLVL.

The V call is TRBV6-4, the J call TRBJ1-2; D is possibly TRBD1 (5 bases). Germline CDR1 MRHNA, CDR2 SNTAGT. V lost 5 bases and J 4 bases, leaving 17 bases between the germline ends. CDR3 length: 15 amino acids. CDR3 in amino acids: CASSPQSRGLYGYTF. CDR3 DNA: TGTGCCAGCAGTCCCCAGTCGAGGGGACTCTATGGCTACACCTTC.

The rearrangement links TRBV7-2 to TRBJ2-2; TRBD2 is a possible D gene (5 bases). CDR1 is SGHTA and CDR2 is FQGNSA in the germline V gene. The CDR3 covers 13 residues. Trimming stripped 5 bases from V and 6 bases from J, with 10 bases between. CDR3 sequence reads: CASSARRSGELFF. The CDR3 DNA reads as TGTGCCAGCAGCGCGCGGAGGTCCGGGGAGCTGTTTTTT.

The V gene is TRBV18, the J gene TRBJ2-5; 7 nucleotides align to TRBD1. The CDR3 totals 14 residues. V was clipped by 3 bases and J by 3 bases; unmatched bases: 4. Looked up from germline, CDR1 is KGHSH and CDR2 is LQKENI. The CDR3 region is CASSPPGTEETQYF. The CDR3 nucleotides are TGTGCCAGCTCACCGCCCGGGACAGAAGAGACCCAGTACTTC.

CDR3 coding DNA: TGTGCCAGCAGCTTAGATACCCAGTACGAGCAGTACTTC. The encoded protein is CASSLDTQYEQYF. The chain employs TRBV11-2 and TRBJ2-7; D remains unclear. Germline CDR1 is SGHAT and CDR2 is FQNNGV. The CDR3 covers 13 residues. V gave up 0 bases and J gave up 4 bases, with 7 bases separating them.